This section outlines one TCR beta chain sequence together with its context. Its antigen has not been determined. Within one base of it there is no much larger clone, and no base qualities were kept. This sample is drawn from a study of T cells after posttransplantation cyclophosphamide listed by TCRdb under 2016. Background on the whole study: T cell repertoire reconstitution was tracked by TRB sequencing after myeloablative bone marrow transplantation in which posttransplantation cyclophosphamide was used as GVHD prophylaxis. Because TRA and TRB clonality were tightly correlated in nine or ten samples, subsequent TCR analyses were focused on TRB only. In 3 patients, TRB sequencing was also performed on up to 3 more blood samples taken 2 to 5.2 years after transplant, and in 4 patients, pretransplant blood was also TRB-sequenced. Samples from approximately 37 PTCy-treated patients, along with samples from 16 of their related bone marrow donors, underwent antigen receptor sequencing. Public TRB sequences were queried against a database of over 3,600 sequences associated with responses to pathogens, tumor antigens, self-antigens and alloantigens. Blood from all 35 or so PTCy patients with 1-year posttransplant specimens was subjected to TRB sequencing.

Findings and caveats that apply to the study as a whole: The TRB repertoires of T cells infiltrating skin or GI tract showed only limited overlap with the TRB repertoires of T cells in blood. Across 40 to 55 patients, TRB clonality was highly associated with recipient CMV seropositivity and CMV reactivation, and PTCy diversity was similar to diversity in CNI/methotrexate controls. Donor-recipient similarity was low at 1-2 months but rose over the first year, and later blood repertoires were often dominated by donor CD8+ memory clones.

In the germline V gene, CDR1 corresponds to SGHNT and CDR2 to YENEEA. Trimming at the junction amounts to 6 bases on V and 1 base on J, and the germline ends lie 12 bases apart. Reading from cysteine to phenylalanine, the CDR3 counts 14 amino acids. Of the read, only the CDR3 DNA is kept; its 42 bases are in frame from base 1. Viable CD3+CD4+ or CD3+CD8+ cells that were CCR7+CD45RA+CD45RO-CD95-CD27+CD28+ were defined as naive T cells. Related bone marrow donors provided peripheral blood samples on the day of marrow donation. Peripheral blood and bone marrow mononuclear cells were isolated by Ficoll-Hypaque density centrifugation and were cryopreserved. FACS on a FACSAria II was used to sort CD4+ and CD8+ T cells, including the naive and memory subsets. Genomic DNA was used for TRB sequencing, which was performed with the immunoSEQ assay at survey resolution or with the hsTCRB kit. In the source study's methods: The immunoSEQ software handled the initial read processing, while the LymphoSeq R package was used for the repertoire analyses. Clonality was computed as 1 minus normalized Shannon entropy, and a Gini coefficient was also calculated for each TRB dataset. Phenotypes of unsorted samples were inferred by mapping TRB sequences from sorted subsets of the recipient or donor onto unsorted samples of the same recipient. Drawn from immuneACCESS, this table holds only the in-frame rearrangements with V and J called that TCRdb kept. Clones are partly lost; checked studies trace under half to an unresolved V gene and leave the rest unexplained. V and J calls and clone size are as listed in that table; D and trimming were resolved from the DNA. This sample comprises about 20,000 clones, approximately 98% of them detected only once. The biggest ten clones account for approximately 0.16% of the sample.

The sequence derives from a man between 40 and 49 years old in good health, CMV-negative, and a related stem cell transplant donor. Sequencing input: naive CD4+ T cells sorted from PBMCs. This chain is built from TRBV11-3 and TRBJ2-5, with TRBD2 tentatively as D gene (6 bases match). This receptor carries the CDR3 CASSPGTVQETQYF. The DNA sequence is given as TGTGCCAGCAGTCCCGGGACTGTCCAAGAGACCCAGTACTTC.